Included here is one TCR beta chain sequence, with context. One base away lies a much larger clone, so this may be a sequencing read error. Each CDR3 protein gets one entry after TCRdb re-called the 5' RACE reads with MiXCR. This sample has approximately 150,000 distinct CDR3 sequences, with 7.7% found just once. The germline V gene encodes CDR1 MNHNS and CDR2 SASEGT. The CDR3 runs to 15 residues. This sample was included in a study of T cells after yellow fever vaccination. Source: CD4+ T cells sorted from PBMCs, taken 5 days after the yellow fever booster vaccination. The J gene is TRBJ2-2, the V gene TRBV6-1; D may be TRBD2 (5 bases). The clonotype was recovered from a man younger than 40 who received the YFV17D yellow fever vaccine. The CDR3 loop reads CASRVGYSNTGELIF. DNA for the CDR3: TGTGCCAGCAGAGTCGGTTATTCGAACACCGGGGAGCTGATTTTT.